One and the same sample provided the 22 T cell receptor beta chains below, sequenced in a study of blood T cell repertoires in COVID-19 (dated by TCRdb to about 2020). Library prep was done by the immunoSEQ multiplex PCR assay. Sourced from immuneACCESS, this table was stored by TCRdb with only in-frame sequences that have V and J called. A share of the clones is absent; for the studies checked, an unresolved V gene accounts for under half, and the remainder has no known explanation. In this sample the table shows around 330,000 clones, approximately 90% of which occur a single time. Of the sample, roughly 4% falls within the top ten clones. Sample: peripheral blood. The receptors were gathered from a woman between 50 and 59 years old with active or convalescent COVID-19.

The chain recombines TRBV10-3 with TRBJ1-4; the D is unclear. Germline lookup yields CDR1 ENHRY and CDR2 SYGVKD. This CDR3 spans 13 amino acids. Trimming cost V 11 bases and J 6 bases, with 16 bases left between them. This CDR3 reads CAAARDTHEKLFF. The CDR3 DNA sequence: TGTGCCGCCGCGCGAGACACCCATGAAAAACTGTTTTTT.

This clone was observed a single time. V is TRBV10-3 and J is TRBJ2-3; 7 positions agree with TRBD2. V shed 0 bases, J shed 6 bases, and the junction held 6 bases outside the gene matches. The CDR3 runs to 15 residues. Germline V gene lookup returns CDR1 ENHRY and CDR2 SYGVKD. CDR3 amino acids: CAISESGGRGDTQYF. For the CDR3, the DNA is TGTGCCATCAGTGAGTCGGGCGGGAGAGGGGATACGCAGTATTTT.

The rearrangement links TRBV11-1 to TRBJ2-1, with a weak D call TRBD2 (7 bases). CDR1 SGHAT and CDR2 FQDESV come from the germline V gene (reference sequence). V lost 0 bases, J lost 4 bases, and 16 bases lay in between. The CDR3 consists of 17 residues. The CDR3 DNA follows: TGTGCCAGCAGCTTAGCACCAGGGGAGGGTTGGTACAATGAGCAGTTCTTC. It codes for CASSLAPGEGWYNEQFF.

This chain connects TRBV14 to TRBJ2-1; D may be TRBD2 (7 bases). Germline-derived CDR1 and CDR2 are SGHDN and FVKESK. The CDR3 spans 13 residues. Deletions cut 1 base from V and 10 bases from J, with 11 bases between. The CDR3 nucleotides are TGTGCCAGCAGCCAAGTGGGGGGGCGCGAGCAGTTCTTC. Amino acids: CASSQVGGREQFF.

This chain connects TRBV24-1 to TRBJ1-2; unclear D gene. This CDR3 has 13 amino acids. CDR1 and CDR2 from the germline V gene are KGHDR and SFDVKD. Trimming cost V 4 bases and J 8 bases, with 13 bases left between them. This CDR3 is CATSEHARGGYTF. CDR3 DNA sequence: TGTGCCACCAGTGAACATGCGAGAGGCGGCTACACCTTC.

CDR3 in DNA: TGTGCCACCAGCAGAGATCGTCGGGGGGCTGGAAACACCATATATTTT. Its translation is CATSRDRRGAGNTIYF. The V and J genes are TRBV15 and TRBJ1-3; D possibly corresponds to TRBD1 (5 bases). Trimming left V 0 bases short and J 2 bases short, with 11 bases between. Germline-derived CDR1 and CDR2 are LNHNV and YYDKDF (reference sequence). The CDR3 extends over 16 amino acids.

DNA for the CDR3: TGTGCCTGGAGTGAGAGGGCTCCTGGCTACACCTTC. Amino acids: CAWSERAPGYTF. The chain recombines TRBV30 with TRBJ1-2; D gene uncertain. The V gene lost 1 base and the J gene lost 7 bases, with 10 bases spanning the gap. Germline CDR1 is GTSNPN and CDR2 is SVGIG (reference sequence). The CDR3 runs 12 residues.

This clone was seen only a few times. The chain employs TRBV19 and TRBJ1-5, with 10 bases matching TRBD1. J was trimmed by 5 bases and V by 3 bases; bases with no gene match: 7. The germline V gene encodes CDR1 LNHDA and CDR2 SQIVND (reference sequence). The CDR3 runs to 16 residues. The CDR3 loop is CASSIRLGQGYQPQHF. CDR3 bases: TGTGCCAGTAGTATCCGGCTGGGACAGGGGTATCAGCCCCAGCATTTT.

The chain couples TRBV7-3 to TRBJ2-6, with 8 bases lining up with TRBD1. Germline V lookup: CDR1 SGHTA, CDR2 FQGTGA. V lost 1 base and J lost 0; bases outside the gene matches: 5. The CDR3 has 18 amino acids. The CDR3 DNA reads as TGTGCCAGCAGCTTAAGGGACAGGTCTAGCTCTGGGGCCAACGTCCTGACTTTC. This encodes CASSLRDRSSSGANVLTF.

The chain carries TRBV19 and TRBJ1-3; D is perhaps TRBD1 (6 bases). CDR1 and CDR2 from the germline V gene are LNHDA and SQIVND (reference sequence). The CDR3 runs to 15 residues. V lost 6 bases, J lost 1 base, and 13 bases lay in between. CDR3 in amino acids: CASSTSDSSGNTIYF. The CDR3 DNA reads as TGTGCCAGTAGCACCTCGGACAGTTCTGGAAACACCATATATTTT.

The chain couples TRBV30 to TRBJ1-4, with D unresolved. Germline assignment: CDR1 GTSNPN and CDR2 SVGIG (reference sequence). V lost 8 bases, J lost 4 bases, and 11 bases lay in between. The length of the CDR3 is 12 residues. In DNA, the CDR3 is TGTGCCGTCCGGCAGGTTAATGAAAAACTGTTTTTT. Protein sequence: CAVRQVNEKLFF.

The chain links TRBV7-9 to TRBJ1-1, with 7 bases matching TRBD1. J was trimmed by 5 bases and V by 4 bases; bases with no gene match: 10. CDR1 SEHNR and CDR2 FQNEAQ come from the germline V gene (reference sequence). The CDR3 loop spans 15 amino acids. The CDR3 reads CASSSPLQGYTEAFF. The CDR3 coding sequence is TGTGCCAGCAGCTCGCCTTTACAGGGGTATACTGAAGCTTTCTTT.

The rearrangement uses TRBV11-3 and TRBJ2-3; the D gene is possibly TRBD2 (5 bases). Germline CDR1 reads SGHNT; CDR2 reads YENEEA. V was pared by 3 bases and J by 2 bases, with 9 bases between. The CDR3 is 14 residues long. The CDR3 nucleotides are TGTGCCAGCAGCTTGGCGGGCCCCACAGATACGCAGTATTTT. Translating it yields CASSLAGPTDTQYF.

V gene TRBV6-2 or TRBV6-3 combines with J gene TRBJ1-1; D remains ambiguous. Germline CDR1 MNHEY, CDR2 SVGEGT. This CDR3 spans 14 amino acids. V gave up 4 bases and J gave up 3 bases, with 12 bases separating them. In DNA, the CDR3 is TGTGCCAGCAGTTCCGGGTCTTGGGACACTGAAGCTTTCTTT. It codes for CASSSGSWDTEAFF.

The sample holds one count of this clone. The gene calls are TRBV7-9 and TRBJ1-5, with D possibly matching TRBD1 (5 bases). Germline assignment: CDR1 SEHNR and CDR2 FQNEAQ (reference sequence). The V end lost 4 bases, the J end lost 4 bases, and 14 bases lay between the germline ends. This CDR3 region has 15 residues. The CDR3 DNA follows: TGTGCCAGCAGCTCGATGCCAGGGCTGAATCAGCCCCAGCATTTT. This gives the protein CASSSMPGLNQPQHF.

V usage is TRBV30 and J usage is TRBJ2-2; D is perhaps TRBD2 (5 bases). V was cut by 2 bases and J by 6 bases, with 16 bases left in between. This CDR3 is built from 15 residues. CDR1 GTSNPN and CDR2 SVGIG come from the germline V gene (reference sequence). CDR3 sequence: CAWSMDSRKAGELFF. The DNA for the CDR3 is TGTGCCTGGAGTATGGACTCACGAAAAGCCGGGGAGCTGTTTTTT.

This clone is a singleton in its sample. The chain employs TRBV18 and TRBJ1-4; no definite D call. This CDR3 is 13 amino acids long. Germline CDR1 is KGHSH and CDR2 is LQKENI. The V and J ends lost 0 bases and 12 bases respectively, with 11 bases between them. The CDR3 here is CASSPPSPRELFF. The CDR3 nucleotides read TGTGCCAGCTCACCACCGTCTCCGAGGGAACTGTTTTTT.

The chain uses TRBV7-9 and TRBJ2-1; 7 bases line up with TRBD1. The germline CDR1 and CDR2 sequences are SEHNR and FQNEAQ (reference sequence). There are 16 residues in the CDR3. With V trimmed by 3 bases and J by 0 bases, 5 bases remained unmatched. Here the CDR3 reads CASSFTRQGSYNEQFF. The CDR3 nucleotides read TGTGCCAGCAGCTTTACTAGACAGGGCTCCTACAATGAGCAGTTCTTC.

The chain is built from TRBV5-4 and TRBJ2-7; maybe TRBD2 (6 bases). V was cut by 3 bases and J by 2 bases, with 12 bases left in between. The CDR3 runs to 14 residues. Germline CDR1 and CDR2: SGHNT and YYREEE (reference sequence). CDR3 sequence reads: CASSSWTIPYEQYF. CDR3 nucleotide sequence: TGTGCCAGCAGCTCATGGACTATTCCCTACGAGCAGTACTTC.

The chain recombines TRBV5-4 with TRBJ2-3, with 7 bases fitting TRBD1. CDR3 length equals 14 residues. Germline V gene sequence: CDR1 SGHNT, CDR2 YYREEE (reference sequence). Trimming removed 7 bases from V and 5 bases from J; junction bases left unmatched: 10. CDR3 in amino acids: CASGDRASGDTQYF. Here the CDR3 DNA reads TGTGCCAGCGGAGACAGGGCTTCAGGAGATACGCAGTATTTT.

The V gene is TRBV7-2, the J gene TRBJ1-4; TRBD1 might be the D (5 bases). Germline V lookup: CDR1 SGHTA, CDR2 FQGNSA. Trimming shortened V by 5 bases and J by 0 bases, and 10 bases separated the two germline ends. This CDR3 region has 15 residues. DNA of the CDR3: TGTGCCAGCAGCCTACAGACAGCAACTAATGAAAAACTGTTTTTT. Its translation is CASSLQTATNEKLFF. The complete variable domain, with remaining parts taken from reference TRBV7-2 and TRBJ1-4, reads GAGVSQSPSNKVTEKGKDVELRCDPISGHTALYWYRQSLGQGLEFLIYFQGNSAPDKSGLPSDRFSAERTGGSVSTLTIQRTQQEDSAVYLCASSLQTATNEKLFFGSGTQLSVL.

The chain has TRBV5-4 and TRBJ1-2; 11 bases align to TRBD1. Trimming removed 4 bases from V and 8 bases from J; junction bases left unmatched: 13. Per germline, CDR1 SGHNT and CDR2 YYREEE (reference sequence). CDR3 length equals 16 residues. The CDR3 sequence is CASSPWTGGTLGGYTF. CDR3 nucleotide sequence: TGTGCCAGCAGCCCCTGGACAGGGGGCACTTTGGGGGGCTACACCTTC.